The sequence of this T cell receptor beta chain was determined in a study of sequential checkpoint blockade in melanoma. TCRdb's copy holds only in-frame clones and misses some; the assay was immunoSEQ multiplex PCR. The profile covers tens of thousands of clones, with less than 90% appearing a single time and 12% to 15% taken by the ten largest. This CDR3 contains 16 residues. V lost 0 bases and J lost 2, with 12 bases in between. Germline values: CDR1 SGDLS, CDR2 YYNGEE. Treatment of the sample: randomized to nivolumab then ipilimumab (arm A) or the reverse (arm B). PBMC sorting kept live CD3+CD8+ cells without CD19 or CD56.

This TCR came from a human donor with melanoma. The chain has TRBV9 and TRBJ1-3, with D unclear. Sequences were derived from CD8+ T cells sorted from blood (inferred from file names), sampled from a patient given nivolumab and ipilimumab in sequence. The CDR3 loop is CASSVGSGNAGNTIYF. In DNA form, the CDR3 reads TGTGCCAGCAGCGTAGGTTCCGGGAACGCTGGAAACACCATATATTTT.